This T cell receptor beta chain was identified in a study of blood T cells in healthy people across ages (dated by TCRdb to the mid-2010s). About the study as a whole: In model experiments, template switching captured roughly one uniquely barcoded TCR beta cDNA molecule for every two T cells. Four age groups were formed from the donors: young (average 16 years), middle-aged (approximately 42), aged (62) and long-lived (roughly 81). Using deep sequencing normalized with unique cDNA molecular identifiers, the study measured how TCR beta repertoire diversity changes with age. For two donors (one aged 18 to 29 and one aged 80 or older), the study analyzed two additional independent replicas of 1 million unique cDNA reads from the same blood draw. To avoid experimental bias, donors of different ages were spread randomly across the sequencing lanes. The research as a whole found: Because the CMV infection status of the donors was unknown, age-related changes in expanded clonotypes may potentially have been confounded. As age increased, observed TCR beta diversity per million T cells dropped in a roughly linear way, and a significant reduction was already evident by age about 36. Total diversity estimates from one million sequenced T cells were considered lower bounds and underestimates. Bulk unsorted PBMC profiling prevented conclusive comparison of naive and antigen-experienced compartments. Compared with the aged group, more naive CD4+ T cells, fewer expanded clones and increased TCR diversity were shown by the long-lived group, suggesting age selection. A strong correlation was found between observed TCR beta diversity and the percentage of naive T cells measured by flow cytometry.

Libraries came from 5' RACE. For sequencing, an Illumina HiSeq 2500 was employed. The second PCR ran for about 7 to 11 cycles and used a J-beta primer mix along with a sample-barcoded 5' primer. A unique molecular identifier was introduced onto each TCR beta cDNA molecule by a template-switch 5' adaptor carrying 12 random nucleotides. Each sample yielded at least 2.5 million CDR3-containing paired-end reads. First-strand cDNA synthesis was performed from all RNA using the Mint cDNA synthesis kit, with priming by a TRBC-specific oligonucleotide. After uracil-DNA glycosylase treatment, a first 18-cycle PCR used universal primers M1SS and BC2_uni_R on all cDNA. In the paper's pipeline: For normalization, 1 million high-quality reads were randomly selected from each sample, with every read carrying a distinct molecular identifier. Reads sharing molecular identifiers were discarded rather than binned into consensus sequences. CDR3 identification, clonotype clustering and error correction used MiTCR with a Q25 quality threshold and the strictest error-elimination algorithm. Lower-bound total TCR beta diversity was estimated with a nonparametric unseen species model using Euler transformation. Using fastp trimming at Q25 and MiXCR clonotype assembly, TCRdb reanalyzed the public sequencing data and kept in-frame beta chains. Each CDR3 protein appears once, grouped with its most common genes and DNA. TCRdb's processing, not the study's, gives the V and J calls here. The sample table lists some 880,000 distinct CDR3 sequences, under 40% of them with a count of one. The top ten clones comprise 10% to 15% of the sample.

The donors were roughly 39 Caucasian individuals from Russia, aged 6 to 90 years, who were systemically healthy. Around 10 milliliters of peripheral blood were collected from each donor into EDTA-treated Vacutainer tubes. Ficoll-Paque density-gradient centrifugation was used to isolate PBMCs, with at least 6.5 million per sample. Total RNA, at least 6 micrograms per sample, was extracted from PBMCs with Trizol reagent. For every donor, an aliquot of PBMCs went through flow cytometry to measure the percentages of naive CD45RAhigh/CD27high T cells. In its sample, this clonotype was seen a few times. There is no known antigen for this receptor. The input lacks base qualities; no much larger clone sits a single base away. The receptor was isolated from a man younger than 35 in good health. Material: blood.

The CDR3 loop reads CASSLEAGVIQETQYF. The base sequence is TGTGCCAGCAGCTTAGAGGCAGGGGTAATTCAAGAGACCCAGTACTTC. The chain is encoded by TRBV7-9 joined to TRBJ2-5, with TRBD1 as a weak D call on 6 bases. The CDR1 and CDR2 encoded by the germline V gene (reference sequence) are SEHNR and FQNEAQ. The germline ends are 14 bases apart after V is trimmed by 1 base and J by 2 bases. From its cysteine to its phenylalanine, the CDR3 spans 16 amino acids. Just CDR3 DNA is preserved here, 48 bases in frame from base 1. With the portions outside the CDR3 filled from the reference TRBV7-9 and TRBJ2-5 genes, the complete variable region becomes DTGVSQNPRHKITKRGQNVTFRCDPISEHNRLYWYRQTLGQGPEFLTYFQNEAQLEKSRLLSDRFSAERPKGSFSTLEIQRTEQGDSAMYLCASSLEAGVIQETQYFGPGTRLLVL.